Listed here are 2 T cell receptor beta chains from one sample, sequenced in a study of T-cell reconstitution after alpha-beta-depleted transplantation in children (dated by TCRdb to the mid-2010s). Library preparation was by PCR. The sequencing machine was an Illumina HiSeq 2500. TCR library preparation used molecular barcoding, with unique molecular identifiers applied to normalize quantification of the TCRbeta repertoire. TCRdb reran the public reads through fastp at Q25 and MiXCR, keeping productive beta chains. CDR3 protein sequences are deduplicated, and each keeps its most common genes and DNA. The sample has almost 500,000 distinct CDR3 sequences on record, about 10% of them singletons. Together, the top ten hold 2% of the sample. The sample's treatment or condition label, decoded: allogeneic hematopoietic cell transplantation with graft depleted of TCRalphabeta T cells and CD19 B cells. Material: PBMCs, obtained before TCRalphabeta/CD19-depleted stem cell transplant. The receptors derive from a child aged 2 to 15 with inherited bone marrow failure, due to receive a stem cell transplant.

This clonotype was seen only a few times. The chain combines TRBV2 with TRBJ2-7, with a possible D match to TRBD2 (6 bases). V was cut by 3 bases and J by 1 base, with 10 bases left in between. Germline CDR1 SNHLY, CDR2 FYNNEI. The CDR3 is 14 residues long. The CDR3 coding sequence is TGTGCCAGCAGTGAGGGGAGGTTTTCCTACGAGCAGTACTTC. It yields the protein CASSEGRFSYEQYF.

The chain links TRBV3-1 to TRBJ2-7; TRBD2 matches at 14 bases. CDR1 and CDR2 from the germline V gene are LGHDT and YNNKEL (reference sequence). The junction had 7 bases not matched to a gene; V was cut back by 4 bases and J by 5 bases. The CDR3 runs 16 residues. This CDR3 reads CASSPGLAGVTNEQYF. DNA of the CDR3: TGTGCCAGCAGCCCGGGACTAGCGGGAGTAACGAACGAGCAGTACTTC.